The rows below give T cell receptor beta chains drawn from one sample of a study of cytotoxic CD8 clonotypes in ibrutinib-treated CLL. Some clones are missing from TCRdb's copy, which holds only in-frame ones; the method was immunoSEQ multiplex PCR. The sample contains some 150,000 clones, approximately 80% of which appear only once. The sequencing here drew on PBMCs, taken after 12 months of ibrutinib treatment. The receptors here all came from a human donor with chronic lymphocytic leukemia. The CDR3 runs from the conserved cysteine through the conserved F or W. The D gene is left open where the match is weak. The size entry is marked missing in some rows and otherwise reads once, few, many or a size class.

NA	TRBJ2-7	NA	TRBV5-8	TGTGCCAGCAGCTTTATCCTCTCCGGGCCCCCCTACGAGCAGTACTTC	CASSFILSGPPYEQYF
NA	TRBJ2-5	NA	TRBV7-9	TGTGCCAGCAGCTTATCACCACAAGAGACCCAGTACTTC	CASSLSPQETQYF
NA	TRBJ1-2	NA	TRBV15	TGTGCCACCAGCAGAGATCAGGCCGTCTACTATGGCTACACCTTC	CATSRDQAVYYGYTF
few	TRBJ1-2	NA	TRBV6-1	TGTGCCAGCAGTCGGACACAGAACTATGGCTACACCTTC	CASSRTQNYGYTF
NA	TRBJ1-2	NA	TRBV5-6	TGTGCCAGCAGCTTGTACGGTTCTTATGGCTACACCTTC	CASSLYGSYGYTF
NA	TRBJ1-2	NA	TRBV7-2	TGTGCCAGCAGCTTAGAGGGTGGCTATGGCTACACCTTC	CASSLEGGYGYTF
NA	TRBJ2-5	NA	TRBV6-5	TGTGCCAGCAGTTATGGTGAGACCCAGTACTTC	CASSYGETQYF
NA	TRBJ2-7	NA	TRBV2	TGTGCCAGCAGTCCCCAGGGTAATTCGGGAGAGCAGTACTTC	CASSPQGNSGEQYF
once	TRBJ1-4	NA	TRBV30	TGTGCCTCCTCCCCCGAGAGTTACAATGAAAAACTGTTTTTT	CASSPESYNEKLFF
NA	TRBJ2-7	TRBD2	TRBV7-2	TGTGCCAGCAGCTCATTAGCGGGGGGAAGGCCCTACGAGCAGTACTTC	CASSSLAGGRPYEQYF
NA	TRBJ2-7	TRBD1	TRBV6-1	TGTGCCAGCAGAGTCTGGACAGGGTCCTACGAGCAGTACTTC	CASRVWTGSYEQYF
NA	TRBJ1-2	NA	TRBV20-1	TGCAGTGCTCAAGGGTCTGGCTACACCTTC	CSAQGSGYTF
NA	TRBJ2-7	TRBD2	TRBV10-1	TGCGCCAGCAGCGACGGGACTAGCGGGAGGGCCTCAGGAAGCGAGCAGTACTTC	CASSDGTSGRASGSEQYF
NA	TRBJ2-5	NA	TRBV5-1	TGCGCCAGCAGCGACCAAGAGACCCAGTACTTC	CASSDQETQYF
NA	TRBJ1-6	NA	TRBV6-5	TGTGCCAGCAGTTTTTCGGGGCTGGCCCTCCACTTT	CASSFSGLALHF
NA	TRBJ2-7	TRBD1	TRBV6-4	TGTGCCAGTCTCGGGACAGTTCTCTCCTACGAGCAGTACTTC	CASLGTVLSYEQYF
NA	TRBJ1-1	TRBD1	TRBV15	TGTGCCACCAGCAGACAGGGGGGCACTGAAGCTTTCTTT	CATSRQGGTEAFF
NA	TRBJ1-6	NA	TRBV2	TGTGCCAGCAGTGTTAGGGCAGACAATTCACCCCTCCACTTT	CASSVRADNSPLHF
NA	TRBJ1-6	NA	TRBV5-5	TGTGCCAGCAATTCCGGCGGCTCCTATAATTCACCCCTCCACTTT	CASNSGGSYNSPLHF
NA	TRBJ2-7	TRBD2	TRBV11-3	TGTGCCAGCAGCTTAGAAGGGGTCGGGAGGCCTTCTTCCTACGAGCAGTACTTC	CASSLEGVGRPSSYEQYF
NA	TRBJ2-1	NA	TRBV7-3	TGTGCCAGCAGCAACGGATACAGGGATGAGCAGTTCTTC	CASSNGYRDEQFF
NA	TRBJ2-2	NA	TRBV5-1	TGCGCCAGCAGCGCCGACAACACCGGGGAGCTGTTTTTT	CASSADNTGELFF
NA	TRBJ1-2	NA	TRBV29-1	TGCAGCGTTGACGTCTTCGGACAGTTC	CSVDVFGQF
NA	TRBJ2-3	NA	TRBV11-2	TGTGCCAGCAGCCGGGGCACAGATACGCAGTATTTT	CASSRGTDTQYF
NA	TRBJ2-1	NA	TRBV10-3	TGTGCCATCAGTGTTGGCGGCTCCTACAATGAGCAGTTCTTC	CAISVGGSYNEQFF
few	TRBJ1-1	NA	TRBV11-2	TGTGCCAGCAGCTTCACACCTACAGTGAACACTGAAGCTTTCTTT	CASSFTPTVNTEAFF